Listed below are T cell receptor beta chains from one sample, sequenced in a study of OX40 agonist ivuxolimab in advanced cancers. Assay: immunoSEQ multiplex PCR; the TCRdb copy retains only in-frame clones and omits some. The repertoire includes tens of thousands of clones, less than 90% of them detected once, and 14% sits in the top ten. Sample: CD4+ or CD8+ T cells sorted from blood, taken in a trial of the OX40 agonist ivuxolimab. The receptor set was obtained from an adult with an advanced solid tumor such as melanoma, head and neck, liver or kidney cancer. Each CDR3 is given with its conserved first and last residue. The D gene is left open where the match is weak. Where a row states a size, it is once, few, many or the class of an expanded clone; other rows omit it.

d_call: TRBD1; j_call: TRBJ1-6; v_call: TRBV7-6; clone_size: -; cdr3_aa: CASSLQGFESPLHF; cdr3_nt: TGTGCCAGCAGCCTACAGGGGTTCGAATCACCCCTCCACTTT
d_call: -; j_call: TRBJ1-1; v_call: TRBV5-4; clone_size: -; cdr3_aa: CASSPRLNTEAFF; cdr3_nt: TGTGCCAGCAGCCCACGGCTGAACACTGAAGCTTTCTTT
d_call: -; j_call: TRBJ2-7; v_call: TRBV21-1; clone_size: -; cdr3_aa: CASSKEGQNSYEQYF; cdr3_nt: TGTGCCAGCAGCAAAGAGGGCCAGAACTCCTACGAGCAGTACTTC
d_call: -; j_call: TRBJ1-6; v_call: TRBV6-6; clone_size: few; cdr3_aa: CASIPSRVSDNSPLHF; cdr3_nt: TGTGCCAGCATCCCGAGTAGGGTTTCAGATAATTCACCCCTCCACTTT
d_call: TRBD2; j_call: TRBJ2-7; v_call: TRBV7-9; clone_size: -; cdr3_aa: CASRGPSGDTYEQYF; cdr3_nt: TGTGCCAGCAGGGGACCGAGCGGGGATACCTACGAGCAGTACTTC
d_call: -; j_call: TRBJ1-2; v_call: TRBV29-1; clone_size: -; cdr3_aa: CSVSLPSRVWGYTF; cdr3_nt: TGCAGCGTATCACTGCCGTCCAGGGTCTGGGGCTACACCTTC
d_call: -; j_call: TRBJ1-2; v_call: TRBV7-9; clone_size: -; cdr3_aa: CASSRGSREYGYTF; cdr3_nt: TGTGCCAGCAGCAGGGGGAGTCGGGAGTATGGCTACACCTTC
d_call: TRBD1; j_call: TRBJ2-2; v_call: TRBV19; clone_size: -; cdr3_aa: CASRPFEGGAGELFF; cdr3_nt: TGTGCCAGTAGGCCTTTCGAAGGGGGCGCCGGGGAGCTGTTTTTT
d_call: TRBD2; j_call: TRBJ2-1; v_call: TRBV7-9; clone_size: -; cdr3_aa: CASSSDPGTSEGNEQFF; cdr3_nt: TGTGCCAGCAGCTCTGATCCCGGGACTAGTGAGGGCAATGAGCAGTTCTTC
d_call: TRBD1; j_call: TRBJ1-2; v_call: TRBV4-3; clone_size: -; cdr3_aa: CASSQGPGQGRGNYGYTF; cdr3_nt: TGCGCCAGCAGCCAGGGACCGGGACAGGGTAGGGGGAACTATGGCTACACCTTC
d_call: -; j_call: TRBJ2-7; v_call: TRBV7-9; clone_size: -; cdr3_aa: CASSQGGGNEQYF; cdr3_nt: TGTGCCAGCAGCCAGGGGGGTGGGAACGAGCAGTACTTC
d_call: TRBD1; j_call: TRBJ2-7; v_call: TRBV27; clone_size: -; cdr3_aa: CASSRDRALEQYF; cdr3_nt: TGTGCCAGCAGTCGCGACAGGGCGCTCGAGCAGTACTTC
d_call: -; j_call: TRBJ1-1; v_call: TRBV13; clone_size: few; cdr3_aa: CASSPWTENTEAFF; cdr3_nt: TGTGCCAGCAGCCCATGGACAGAGAACACTGAAGCTTTCTTT
d_call: TRBD1; j_call: TRBJ1-2; v_call: TRBV30; clone_size: few; cdr3_aa: CAWSVGTGNGYTF; cdr3_nt: TGTGCCTGGAGTGTAGGGACAGGGAATGGCTACACCTTC
d_call: TRBD2; j_call: TRBJ2-3; v_call: TRBV30; clone_size: few; cdr3_aa: CAWSSSGASTDTQYF; cdr3_nt: TGTGCCTGGAGTTCTAGCGGGGCAAGCACAGATACGCAGTATTTT
d_call: -; j_call: TRBJ2-7; v_call: TRBV5-3; clone_size: few; cdr3_aa: CARSLVYEQYF; cdr3_nt: TGTGCCAGAAGCTTGGTCTACGAGCAGTACTTC
d_call: TRBD1; j_call: TRBJ1-5; v_call: TRBV7-2; clone_size: once; cdr3_aa: CASSLGQGIQPQHF; cdr3_nt: TGTGCCAGCAGCTTAGGACAGGGTATTCAGCCCCAGCATTTT
d_call: -; j_call: TRBJ1-1; v_call: TRBV27; clone_size: -; cdr3_aa: CASRGITEAFF; cdr3_nt: TGTGCCAGCAGGGGTATCACTGAAGCTTTCTTT
d_call: TRBD2; j_call: TRBJ2-1; v_call: TRBV23-1; clone_size: -; cdr3_aa: CASSQWASGDSYNEQFF; cdr3_nt: TGCGCCAGCAGTCAATGGGCTAGCGGGGACTCCTACAATGAGCAGTTCTTC
d_call: -; j_call: TRBJ2-6; v_call: TRBV4-1; clone_size: -; cdr3_aa: CASSQESMGNSGANVLTF; cdr3_nt: TGCGCCAGCAGCCAAGAATCCATGGGGAATTCTGGGGCCAACGTCCTGACTTTC
d_call: -; j_call: TRBJ2-1; v_call: TRBV7-9; clone_size: -; cdr3_aa: CASSLGRNEQFF; cdr3_nt: TGTGCCAGCAGCTTAGGTCGCAATGAGCAGTTCTTC
d_call: -; j_call: TRBJ2-1; v_call: TRBV15; clone_size: -; cdr3_aa: CATSLTRDNYNEQFF; cdr3_nt: TGTGCCACCAGCCTTACCCGGGACAACTACAATGAGCAGTTCTTC
d_call: -; j_call: TRBJ1-1; v_call: TRBV6-5; clone_size: -; cdr3_aa: CASSYSPGQDAEAFF; cdr3_nt: TGTGCCAGCAGTTACTCTCCGGGGCAAGACGCTGAAGCTTTCTTT
d_call: TRBD1; j_call: TRBJ1-5; v_call: TRBV5-4; clone_size: -; cdr3_aa: CASSLGQGSNQPQHF; cdr3_nt: TGTGCCAGCAGCTTGGGACAGGGGAGCAATCAGCCCCAGCATTTT
d_call: -; j_call: TRBJ1-2; v_call: TRBV28; clone_size: -; cdr3_aa: CASKLPMDSYYGYTF; cdr3_nt: TGTGCCAGCAAGCTCCCAATGGACAGTTATTATGGCTACACCTTC
d_call: -; j_call: TRBJ2-5; v_call: TRBV15; clone_size: -; cdr3_aa: CATSRDNREDGETQYF; cdr3_nt: TGTGCCACCAGCAGAGATAATAGGGAGGACGGAGAGACCCAGTACTTC
d_call: TRBD1; j_call: TRBJ2-5; v_call: TRBV6-5; clone_size: -; cdr3_aa: CASSQGTGPQETQYF; cdr3_nt: TGTGCCAGCAGCCAAGGGACAGGTCCCCAAGAGACCCAGTACTTC
d_call: -; j_call: TRBJ2-7; v_call: TRBV2; clone_size: -; cdr3_aa: CASSEGSYEQYF; cdr3_nt: TGTGCCAGCAGTGAAGGATCCTACGAGCAGTACTTC
d_call: -; j_call: TRBJ1-4; v_call: TRBV19; clone_size: -; cdr3_aa: CASSMRGELTGRNEKLFF; cdr3_nt: TGTGCCAGTAGTATGCGTGGGGAGCTGACGGGTAGAAATGAAAAACTGTTTTTT
d_call: -; j_call: TRBJ2-7; v_call: TRBV4-1; clone_size: -; cdr3_aa: CASSQDRYEQYF; cdr3_nt: TGCGCCAGCAGCCAAGACAGATACGAGCAGTACTTC
d_call: -; j_call: TRBJ2-5; v_call: TRBV6-5; clone_size: -; cdr3_aa: CATLRTGALQETQYF; cdr3_nt: TGTGCCACCCTGCGGACCGGGGCCCTTCAAGAGACCCAGTACTTC
d_call: -; j_call: TRBJ2-7; v_call: TRBV4-1; clone_size: once; cdr3_aa: CASGEPGPSYEQYF; cdr3_nt: TGCGCCAGCGGAGAACCTGGGCCGTCCTACGAGCAGTACTTC
d_call: -; j_call: TRBJ1-5; v_call: TRBV7-2; clone_size: few; cdr3_aa: CASSLPGSNQPQHF; cdr3_nt: TGTGCCAGCAGCTTACCGGGTAGCAATCAGCCCCAGCATTTT
d_call: TRBD1; j_call: TRBJ1-1; v_call: TRBV7-9; clone_size: -; cdr3_aa: CASSSQGVPEAFF; cdr3_nt: TGTGCCAGCAGCTCTCAGGGGGTCCCTGAAGCTTTCTTT
d_call: -; j_call: TRBJ1-1; v_call: TRBV11-3; clone_size: -; cdr3_aa: CASSSGHTEAFF; cdr3_nt: TGTGCCAGCAGCTCCGGACATACTGAAGCTTTCTTT